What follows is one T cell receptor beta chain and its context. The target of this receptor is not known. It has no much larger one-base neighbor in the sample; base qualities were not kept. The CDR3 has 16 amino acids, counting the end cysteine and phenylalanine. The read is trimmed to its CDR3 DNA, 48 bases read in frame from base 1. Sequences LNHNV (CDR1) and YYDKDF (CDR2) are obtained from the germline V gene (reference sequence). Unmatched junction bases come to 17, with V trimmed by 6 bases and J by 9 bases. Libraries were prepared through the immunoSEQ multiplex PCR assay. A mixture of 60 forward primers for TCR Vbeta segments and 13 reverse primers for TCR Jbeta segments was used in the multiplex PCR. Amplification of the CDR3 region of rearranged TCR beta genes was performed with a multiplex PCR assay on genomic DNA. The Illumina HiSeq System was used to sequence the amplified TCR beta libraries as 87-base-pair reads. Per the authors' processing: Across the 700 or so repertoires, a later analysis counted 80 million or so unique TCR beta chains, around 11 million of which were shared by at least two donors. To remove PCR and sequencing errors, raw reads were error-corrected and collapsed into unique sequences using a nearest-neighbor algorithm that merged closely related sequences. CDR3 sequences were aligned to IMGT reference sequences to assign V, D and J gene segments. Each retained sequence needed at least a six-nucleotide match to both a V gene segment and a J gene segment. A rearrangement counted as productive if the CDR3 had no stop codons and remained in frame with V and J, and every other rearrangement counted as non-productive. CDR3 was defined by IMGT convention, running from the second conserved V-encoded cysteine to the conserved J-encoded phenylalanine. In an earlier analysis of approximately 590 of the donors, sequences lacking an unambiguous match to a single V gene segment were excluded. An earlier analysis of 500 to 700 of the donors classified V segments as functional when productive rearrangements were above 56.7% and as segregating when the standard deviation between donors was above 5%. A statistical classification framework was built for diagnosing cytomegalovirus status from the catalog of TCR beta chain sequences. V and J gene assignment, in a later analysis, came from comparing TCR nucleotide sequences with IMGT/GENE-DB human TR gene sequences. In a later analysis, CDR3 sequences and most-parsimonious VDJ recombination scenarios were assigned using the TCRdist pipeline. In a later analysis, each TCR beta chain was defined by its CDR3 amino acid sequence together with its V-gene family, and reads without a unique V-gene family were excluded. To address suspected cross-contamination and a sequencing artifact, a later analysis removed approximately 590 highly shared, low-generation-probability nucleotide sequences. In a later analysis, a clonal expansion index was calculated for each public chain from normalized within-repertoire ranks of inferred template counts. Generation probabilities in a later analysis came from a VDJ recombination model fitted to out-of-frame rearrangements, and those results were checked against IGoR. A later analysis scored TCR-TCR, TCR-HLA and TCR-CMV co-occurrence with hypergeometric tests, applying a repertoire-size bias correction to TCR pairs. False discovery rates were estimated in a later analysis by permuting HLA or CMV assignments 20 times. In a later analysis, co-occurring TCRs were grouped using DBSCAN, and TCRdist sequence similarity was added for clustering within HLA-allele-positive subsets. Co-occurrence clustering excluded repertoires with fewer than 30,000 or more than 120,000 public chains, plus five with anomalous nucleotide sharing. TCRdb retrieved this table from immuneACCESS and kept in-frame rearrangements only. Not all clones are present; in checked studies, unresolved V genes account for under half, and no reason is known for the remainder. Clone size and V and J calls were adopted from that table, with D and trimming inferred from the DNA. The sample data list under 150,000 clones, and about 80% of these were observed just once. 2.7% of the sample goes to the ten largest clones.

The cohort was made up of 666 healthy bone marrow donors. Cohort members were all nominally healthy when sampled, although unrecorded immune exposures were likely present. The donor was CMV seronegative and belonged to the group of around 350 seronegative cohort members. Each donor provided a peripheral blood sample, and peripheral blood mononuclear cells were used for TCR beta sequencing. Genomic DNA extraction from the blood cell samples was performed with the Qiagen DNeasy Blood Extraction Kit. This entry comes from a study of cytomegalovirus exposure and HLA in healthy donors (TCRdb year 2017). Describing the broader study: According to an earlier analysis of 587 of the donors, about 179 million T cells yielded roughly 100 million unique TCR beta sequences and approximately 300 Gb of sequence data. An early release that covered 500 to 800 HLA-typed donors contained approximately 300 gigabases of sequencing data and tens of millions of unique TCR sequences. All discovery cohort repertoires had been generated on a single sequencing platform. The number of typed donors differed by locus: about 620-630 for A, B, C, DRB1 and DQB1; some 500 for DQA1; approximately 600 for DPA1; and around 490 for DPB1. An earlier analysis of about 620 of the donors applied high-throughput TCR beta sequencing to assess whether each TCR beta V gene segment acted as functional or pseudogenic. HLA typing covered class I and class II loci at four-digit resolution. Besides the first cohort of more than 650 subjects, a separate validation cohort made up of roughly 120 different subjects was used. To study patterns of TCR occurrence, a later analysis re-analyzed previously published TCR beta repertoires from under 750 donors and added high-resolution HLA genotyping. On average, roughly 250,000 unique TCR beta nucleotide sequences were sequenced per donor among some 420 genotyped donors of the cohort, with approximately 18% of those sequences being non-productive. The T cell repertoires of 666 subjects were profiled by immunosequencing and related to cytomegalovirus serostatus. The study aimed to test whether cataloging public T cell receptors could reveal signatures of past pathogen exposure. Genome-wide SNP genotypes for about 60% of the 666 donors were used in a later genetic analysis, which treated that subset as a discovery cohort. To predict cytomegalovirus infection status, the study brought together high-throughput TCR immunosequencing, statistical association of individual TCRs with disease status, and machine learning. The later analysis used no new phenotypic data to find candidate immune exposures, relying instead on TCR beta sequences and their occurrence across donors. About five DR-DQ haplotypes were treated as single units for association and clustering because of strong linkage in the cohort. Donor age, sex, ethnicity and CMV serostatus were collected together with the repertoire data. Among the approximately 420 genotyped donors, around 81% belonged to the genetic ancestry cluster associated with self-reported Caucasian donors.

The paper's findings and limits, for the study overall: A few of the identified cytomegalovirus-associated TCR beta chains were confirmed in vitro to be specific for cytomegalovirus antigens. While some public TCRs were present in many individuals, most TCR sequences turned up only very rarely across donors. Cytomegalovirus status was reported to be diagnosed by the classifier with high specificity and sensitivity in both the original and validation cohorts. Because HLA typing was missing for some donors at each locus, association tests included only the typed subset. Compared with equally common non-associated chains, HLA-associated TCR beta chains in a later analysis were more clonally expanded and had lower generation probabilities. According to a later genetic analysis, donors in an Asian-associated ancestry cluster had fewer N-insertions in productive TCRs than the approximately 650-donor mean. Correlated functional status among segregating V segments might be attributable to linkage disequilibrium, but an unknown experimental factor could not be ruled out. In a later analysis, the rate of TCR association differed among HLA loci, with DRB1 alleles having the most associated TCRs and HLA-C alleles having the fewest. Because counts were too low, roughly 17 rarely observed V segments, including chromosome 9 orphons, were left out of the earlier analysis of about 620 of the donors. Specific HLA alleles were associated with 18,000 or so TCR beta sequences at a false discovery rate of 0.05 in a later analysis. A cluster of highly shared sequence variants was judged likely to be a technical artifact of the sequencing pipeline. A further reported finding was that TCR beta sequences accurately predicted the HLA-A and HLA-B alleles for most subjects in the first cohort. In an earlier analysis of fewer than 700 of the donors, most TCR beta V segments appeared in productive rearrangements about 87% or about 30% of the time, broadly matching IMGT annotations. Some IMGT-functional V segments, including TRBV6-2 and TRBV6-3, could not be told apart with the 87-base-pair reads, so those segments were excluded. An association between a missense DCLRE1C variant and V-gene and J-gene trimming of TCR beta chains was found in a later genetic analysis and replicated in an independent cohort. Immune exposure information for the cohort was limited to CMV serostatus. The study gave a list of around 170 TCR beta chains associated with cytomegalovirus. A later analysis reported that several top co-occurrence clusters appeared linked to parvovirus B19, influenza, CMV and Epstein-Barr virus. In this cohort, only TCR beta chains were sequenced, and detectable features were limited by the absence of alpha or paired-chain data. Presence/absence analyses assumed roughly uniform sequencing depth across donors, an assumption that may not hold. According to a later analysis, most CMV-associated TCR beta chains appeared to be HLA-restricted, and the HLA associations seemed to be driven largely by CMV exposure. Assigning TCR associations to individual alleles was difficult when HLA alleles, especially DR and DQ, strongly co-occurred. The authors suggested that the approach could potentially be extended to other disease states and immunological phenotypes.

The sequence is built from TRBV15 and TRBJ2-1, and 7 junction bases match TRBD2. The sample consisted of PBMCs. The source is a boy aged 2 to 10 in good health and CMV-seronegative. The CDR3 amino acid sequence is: CATSTPRAGESREQFF. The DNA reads TGTGCCACCAGTACCCCAAGGGCGGGAGAATCGCGTGAGCAGTTCTTC.